The clone carrying this T cell receptor (beta chain) came up a few times. Its antigen is as yet unknown. V lost 3 bases to trimming and J lost 4 bases; unmatched junction nucleotides: 11. The CDR3 extends over 16 amino acids. Germline V CDR1 and CDR2: SGDLS, YYNGEE. The sample is drawn from a study of T-cell memory formation after mild COVID-19. Study-wide background: Largely, the TCR clusters proved donor specific.

Each CDR3 protein is one row after TCRdb ran MiXCR on the 5' RACE reads. The table has 500,000 to 600,000 distinct CDR3 sequences, about a sixth seen once. Study-wide results and limits: Clones contracting over day 15 to 85 were CD4/CD8 balanced, with later expanders leaning CD4+. Mainly CM and EM harbored the contracting CD4+ clones; mainly EMRA harbored the CD8+ ones. Among clones peaking at day 37 in the second wave, SARS-CoV-2 specificity remained unconfirmed.

The receptor comes from an adult woman who had mild COVID-19 (a few samples of this study predate the infection). Cell type and time point are not known. Sequencing was done on a sample of PBMCs or a T cell subset sorted from them (not recorded which). The chain uses TRBV9 and TRBJ2-3, with 7 bases identical to TRBD1. CDR3 nucleotides: TGTGCCAGCAGCGCTAGATCAGGGGGAGAGGCAGATACGCAGTATTTT. This sequence encodes CASSARSGGEADTQYF.